This is a list of T cell receptor beta chains from one sample in a study of T-cell memory formation after mild COVID-19. TCRdb used MiXCR to reprocess the 5' RACE reads, holding one entry per CDR3 protein. The sample shows about 200,000 distinct CDR3 sequences, 15% to 20% of them seen only once. The sequenced material came from PBMCs or a T cell subset sorted from them (not recorded which). The receptors come from an adult woman who had mild COVID-19 (a few samples of this study predate the infection). Cell type and time point are not known. The conserved cysteine and the conserved F or W are not part of the CDR3 here. Each record gives: clone size, V gene, CDR3 protein. The size field is filled for only some rows; it gives once, few, many or a size class.

abundance: NA; v_gene: TRBV5-1; CDR3aa: ASSPAERSYEQY
abundance: NA; v_gene: TRBV15; CDR3aa: ATSTGLTPQETQY
abundance: NA; v_gene: TRBV11-2; CDR3aa: ASSLSGPPEQY
abundance: few; v_gene: TRBV5-5; CDR3aa: ASSVGTGTSGGLPKF
abundance: few; v_gene: TRBV3-1; CDR3aa: ASSRDTHNEQF
abundance: NA; v_gene: TRBV12-3/TRBV12-4; CDR3aa: ASSLRAGEVNTQY
abundance: NA; v_gene: TRBV19; CDR3aa: ASSSWGTNTEAF
abundance: few; v_gene: TRBV9; CDR3aa: ASSVGAGSEFNEQF
abundance: few; v_gene: TRBV4-1; CDR3aa: ASSHGGIGGIREQY
abundance: many; v_gene: TRBV29-1; CDR3aa: SVEDPRGRETQY
abundance: NA; v_gene: TRBV5-6; CDR3aa: ASVGRSSYEQY
abundance: NA; v_gene: TRBV7-3; CDR3aa: ASSSRTSGGGETQY
abundance: many; v_gene: TRBV27; CDR3aa: ASKSLSNYGYT
abundance: few; v_gene: TRBV11-1; CDR3aa: ASSKDRVRRETQY
abundance: few; v_gene: TRBV19; CDR3aa: ASSIRTLGEKLF
abundance: NA; v_gene: TRBV11-2; CDR3aa: ASSLALGPANYEQF
abundance: few; v_gene: TRBV19; CDR3aa: ASSISGTGSYEQY
abundance: NA; v_gene: TRBV9; CDR3aa: ASSPRDSINEKLF
abundance: NA; v_gene: TRBV15; CDR3aa: ATSRSNEVAAPQH
abundance: NA; v_gene: TRBV3-1; CDR3aa: ASSRQGRGPQY
abundance: few; v_gene: TRBV12-3/TRBV12-4; CDR3aa: ASSFPDGLSAQY
abundance: few; v_gene: TRBV12-3/TRBV12-4; CDR3aa: ATGVAGTDTQY
abundance: NA; v_gene: TRBV10-3; CDR3aa: AISEREEGKNIQY
abundance: NA; v_gene: TRBV15; CDR3aa: ATSRDFGGPYGYT
abundance: few; v_gene: TRBV7-9; CDR3aa: ASSFSPGNTGELF
abundance: NA; v_gene: TRBV6-2/TRBV6-3; CDR3aa: ASGLSETQY
abundance: few; v_gene: TRBV5-5; CDR3aa: ASSLSLINEKLF
abundance: NA; v_gene: TRBV29-1; CDR3aa: SVRQGGYTEAF
abundance: few; v_gene: TRBV6-5; CDR3aa: ASSSQSGRTYNEQF
abundance: few; v_gene: TRBV5-1; CDR3aa: ASSPTGSLGQETQY
abundance: NA; v_gene: TRBV6-5; CDR3aa: ATKAEGITDTQY
abundance: NA; v_gene: TRBV12-3/TRBV12-4; CDR3aa: ASSYRSSSTDTQY
abundance: once; v_gene: TRBV10-3; CDR3aa: AIGTDFHGYT
abundance: NA; v_gene: TRBV7-2; CDR3aa: ASSLREWFQETQY
abundance: NA; v_gene: TRBV20-1; CDR3aa: SADRDLTDTQY
abundance: few; v_gene: TRBV12-3/TRBV12-4; CDR3aa: ASSRGPYEAF
abundance: few; v_gene: TRBV14; CDR3aa: ASSQGSGVNNNEQF
abundance: many; v_gene: TRBV12-3/TRBV12-4; CDR3aa: ASSPWTSASYEQY
abundance: NA; v_gene: TRBV5-1; CDR3aa: ASSSGTVADIQY
abundance: few; v_gene: TRBV7-2; CDR3aa: ASSPRAGAEAF
abundance: NA; v_gene: TRBV30; CDR3aa: AWSRGAYEQY
abundance: few; v_gene: TRBV7-9; CDR3aa: ASSRSGQIMNTEAF
abundance: many; v_gene: TRBV6-5; CDR3aa: ASSYSWSGRAYEQY
abundance: NA; v_gene: TRBV19; CDR3aa: ASSLTSGRAGEQY
abundance: few; v_gene: TRBV9; CDR3aa: ASSAGVGGARYNEQF
abundance: NA; v_gene: TRBV20-1; CDR3aa: SARWPGHEQY
abundance: NA; v_gene: TRBV29-1; CDR3aa: SVEVGVGYEQY
abundance: NA; v_gene: TRBV11-2; CDR3aa: ASRFRGSTDTQY
abundance: few; v_gene: TRBV29-1; CDR3aa: SATSGGEQF
abundance: many; v_gene: TRBV20-1; CDR3aa: SAHAFRLAGGLTDTQY
abundance: few; v_gene: TRBV6-5; CDR3aa: ASSYRNSPLH
abundance: NA; v_gene: TRBV27; CDR3aa: ASSSSRTGTETQY
abundance: NA; v_gene: TRBV4-1; CDR3aa: ASSQWQDRGNQPQH